This is a list of T cell receptor beta chains from one sample in a study of T-cell reconstitution after alpha-beta-depleted transplantation in children. MiXCR, run by TCRdb on the PCR reads, gives a single entry per CDR3 protein. The table has a few hundred thousand distinct CDR3 sequences, 20% seen once. Sequencing was performed on PBMCs from the stem cell graft donor, taken from the stem cell graft. Receptors were obtained from a human donor who donated a stem cell graft to a child with acute myeloid leukemia. Each CDR3 is given with its conserved first and last residue. D genes are given only for firm matches. Not all rows give a size; the values are once, few, many and, for expanded clones, a class.

d_call	clone_size	v_call	j_call	cdr3_nt	cdr3_aa
NA	NA	TRBV7-9	TRBJ1-2	TGTGCCAGCAGCTCCGGGTCGGTGCGTTCGTATGGCTACACCTTC	CASSSGSVRSYGYTF
NA	NA	TRBV7-8	TRBJ1-2	TGTGCCAGCAGCTCAGGGAGCGGGGGGCGTTACACCTTC	CASSSGSGGRYTF
NA	few	TRBV10-2	TRBJ1-1	TGCGCCAGCAGTGGACACCTAGAAGCTTTCTTT	CASSGHLEAFF
TRBD2	few	TRBV12-3/TRBV12-4	TRBJ2-1	TGTGCCAGCAGACCCGGGACTAGCCTCTACAATGAGCAGTTCTTC	CASRPGTSLYNEQFF
TRBD2	few	TRBV5-1	TRBJ2-7	TGCGCCAGCAGCTTAAGGACTAGCGCAGGATACGAGCAGTACTTC	CASSLRTSAGYEQYF
NA	NA	TRBV27	TRBJ1-1	TGTGCCAGCAGTTTACGCCGGGACATGCACACTGAAGCTTTCTTT	CASSLRRDMHTEAFF
NA	many	TRBV7-2	TRBJ2-7	TGTGCCAGCAGCTTAGGAGTAGCCTACGAGCAGTACTTC	CASSLGVAYEQYF
NA	few	TRBV6-5	TRBJ2-1	TGTGCCAGCAGTTACTCCCCGGAGGCCACCTACAATGAGCAGTTCTTC	CASSYSPEATYNEQFF
TRBD2	few	TRBV4-1	TRBJ2-1	TGCGCCAGCAGCCTAGACGATAGCGGGAGGTTCGACAATGAGCAGTTCTTC	CASSLDDSGRFDNEQFF
TRBD2	few	TRBV20-1	TRBJ2-7	TGCAGTGCCACTAGCGGGAGTAGCGGTTCCTACGAGCAGTACTTC	CSATSGSSGSYEQYF
TRBD2	NA	TRBV5-5	TRBJ2-2	TGTGCCAGCAGCATTGGTTCCCTGCGGGGACTAGCGCGCACCGGGGAGCTGTTTTTT	CASSIGSLRGLARTGELFF
TRBD1	many	TRBV29-1	TRBJ1-2	TGCAGCGATGGGGGGACAGGGGGCCCCAACTATGGCTACACCTTC	CSDGGTGGPNYGYTF
TRBD2	few	TRBV12-3/TRBV12-4	TRBJ2-3	TGTGCCAGCAGTTCCTCTAGCGGGAGAGCAGATACGCAGTATTTT	CASSSSSGRADTQYF
NA	NA	TRBV29-1	TRBJ2-1	TGCAGCACTGTGGCGGCTTCTCTCAATGAGCAGTTCTTC	CSTVAASLNEQFF
NA	few	TRBV7-2	TRBJ2-6	TGTGCCAGCAGCTTACGAAGCTCTGGGGCCAACGTCCTGACTTTC	CASSLRSSGANVLTF
NA	few	TRBV28	TRBJ2-5	TGTGCCAGCAGTTTCAACCCGAAGGAGACCCAGTACTTC	CASSFNPKETQYF
TRBD2	few	TRBV29-1	TRBJ2-7	TGCAGCGTTGAAGGGGGAAAGGCGGGAGGGCCCGACGAGCAGTACTTC	CSVEGGKAGGPDEQYF
NA	NA	TRBV10-3	TRBJ1-1	TGTGCCATCAGTGAGTCGTCGGGGGCTATGAACACTGAAGCTTTCTTT	CAISESSGAMNTEAFF
TRBD2	NA	TRBV3-1	TRBJ2-1	TGTGCCAGCAGCCGATCACTAGCGGGAGGTAATGAGCAGTTCTTC	CASSRSLAGGNEQFF
TRBD2	many	TRBV27	TRBJ2-1	TGTGCCAGCAGTCCGGGGGGAATCCCCTTCAATGAGCAGTTCTTC	CASSPGGIPFNEQFF
NA	few	TRBV21-1	TRBJ2-5	TGTGCCAGCAGCAAAGCGCGGTTGGGACGTTGGGAGACCCAGTACTTC	CASSKARLGRWETQYF
NA	NA	TRBV13	TRBJ1-5	TGTGCCAGCGGAAAAGGGGGTGAACAGCCCCAGCATTTT	CASGKGGEQPQHF